This T cell receptor (beta chain) was sequenced during a study of long-term antiretroviral therapy in people with HIV. Study observations and caveats: Information on adherence to ART, viral resistance or therapy changes was unavailable. Someone took the blood between about 2004 and 2017, maybe while older ART regimens were in use.

This was the immunoSEQ v3.0 assay at survey level. TCRdb keeps only in-frame clones here, not all; method: immunoSEQ multiplex PCR. The sample carries 30,000 to 40,000 clones, approximately 85% recorded once. In regard to this clone: The antigen is unknown.

Held in samples before DNA extraction were 1-10 million cryopreserved PBMC. This material consisted of unsorted PBMCs, taken 3.3 years after starting antiretroviral therapy. This clonotype was obtained from a man aged 18 to 35 with HIV.

This CDR3 reads CASSLSASTDTQYF. The CDR3 nucleotides read TGTGCCAGCAGCCTCTCCGCTAGCACAGATACGCAGTATTTT. The chain is built from TRBV7-9 and TRBJ2-3; D uncertain. CDR1 is SEHNR, CDR2 FQNEAQ, per germline (reference sequence). This CDR3 contains 14 residues. With 5 bases removed from V and 0 bases from J, the gap between germline ends came to 9 bases.